This T cell receptor beta chain stems from a study of blood T cell repertoires in COVID-19. Across the study: The samples span acute and convalescent COVID-19 from the United States, Italy and Spain. From T cells, B-cell-depleted T cells, or PBMCs came the material, which was cDNA or gDNA.

The table came from immunoSEQ multiplex PCR; TCRdb's copy has only in-frame clones and leaves some out. The data contain fewer than 300,000 clones, 80% to 90% of them singletons. With 5 bases clipped from V and 2 bases from J, the junction kept 7 bases outside the gene matches. From germline, CDR1 is LGHDT and CDR2 YNNKEL (reference sequence). The CDR3 covers 16 residues. Everyone who took part was roughly 18 to 89 years old, and they came from 24 US areas. Self-reported history from a screening survey and questionnaire set each donor's cohort. The clonotype originates from a man younger than 35 who had recovered from COVID-19. This chain connects TRBV3-1 (or the pseudogene TRBV3-2) to TRBJ1-5, with 9 bases that match TRBD1. The sample comprised PBMCs or T cells enriched from blood (not recorded which). CDR3 residues: CASSSGTGYRNQPQHF. The CDR3 DNA follows: TGTGCCAGCAGCTCCGGGACAGGGTACCGCAATCAGCCCCAGCATTTT.